This T cell receptor beta chain derives from a study of CD8 T cells in Susac syndrome. The study's findings and limits: The number of individuals included in the study's TCR sequencing and HLA analysis was acknowledged as relatively small.

With respect to this clonotype: Its antigen is currently unknown.

CD8+ and CD4+ T cells circulating in blood were sequenced for TCR beta. In contrast to the negatively isolated CD8+ and CD4+ T cells, TEMRA cells were FACS-enriched. Random hexamers served to reverse transcribe roughly 0.5 to 1 ug RNA. Multiplex PCR with immunoSEQ amplified the TCR beta CDR3 across 54 Vbeta and 13 Jbeta. TCRdb called the immunoSEQ multiplex PCR reads again in MiXCR, with one record for every CDR3 protein. The data show about 250,000 distinct CDR3 sequences, with around 93% seen just once and 0.065% to 0.08% held by the top ten. Sequenced sample: CD4+ T cells from PBMCs. This sequence was found in a human donor with multiple sclerosis.

The DNA for the CDR3 is TGTGCCAGCAGCTTAGAACAGGGGGCAGTCCATGAGCAGTTCTTC. This sequence encodes CASSLEQGAVHEQFF. The chain uses TRBV11-1 and TRBJ2-1, with 9 bases that match TRBD1. Trimming removed 1 base from V and 8 bases from J; junction bases left unmatched: 6. CDR3 length: 15 amino acids. CDR1 and CDR2 (germline): SGHAT, FQDESV (reference sequence).